This T cell receptor beta chain comes out of a study of blood T cell repertoires in COVID-19. Regarding this clone: In the same sample, other DNA sequences code for this CDR3.

In the authors' workflow: Using reference gene primer amplification, nucleated cell counts were estimated. Produced via immunoSEQ multiplex PCR; TCRdb's table is partial and in-frame only. V, J and clone size were drawn from that table, and D and trimming were deduced from the DNA. The table lists 200,000 to 250,000 clones, 84% of them singletons, with 10% to 13% in the top ten. This TCR derives from a woman older than 75 with COVID-19, enrolled during active disease. Material for sequencing was peripheral blood.

CDR3 protein: CASSRGTDNEKLFF. The CDR3 DNA sequence: TGTGCCAGCAGCCGAGGGACAGATAATGAAAAACTGTTTTTT. The gene calls are TRBV28 and TRBJ1-4; 7 positions agree with TRBD1. The CDR3 loop spans 14 amino acids. The V and J ends lost 6 bases and 4 bases, in that order; junction bases with no gene match: 5. Germline CDR1 is MDHEN and CDR2 is SYDVKM.